This T cell receptor (beta chain) emerged from a study of response to subunit inactivated influenza vaccine. In this sample, this clonotype turned up a few times. The target antigen is unknown. The V and J ends lost 3 bases and 4 bases respectively, with 11 bases between them. The CDR3 has 14 residues. Study-level findings and limits: Each seasonal flu vaccination may recruit only limited new T cells, authors suggested.

TCRdb recomputed calls from the RT-PCR reads with MiXCR, one row per CDR3 protein. Of about 700,000 distinct CDR3 sequences in the sample, 14% were seen once. The origin of this receptor is a middle-aged man who received an inactivated influenza vaccine. The sample here was PBMCs from blood, taken around 15 days before vaccination. J is TRBJ2-3 and V is TRBV12-3 or TRBV12-4; no definite D call. The CDR3 DNA follows: TGTGCCAGCAGTTTTGGGGATTCATCAGATACGCAGTATTTT. It translates to CASSFGDSSDTQYF.